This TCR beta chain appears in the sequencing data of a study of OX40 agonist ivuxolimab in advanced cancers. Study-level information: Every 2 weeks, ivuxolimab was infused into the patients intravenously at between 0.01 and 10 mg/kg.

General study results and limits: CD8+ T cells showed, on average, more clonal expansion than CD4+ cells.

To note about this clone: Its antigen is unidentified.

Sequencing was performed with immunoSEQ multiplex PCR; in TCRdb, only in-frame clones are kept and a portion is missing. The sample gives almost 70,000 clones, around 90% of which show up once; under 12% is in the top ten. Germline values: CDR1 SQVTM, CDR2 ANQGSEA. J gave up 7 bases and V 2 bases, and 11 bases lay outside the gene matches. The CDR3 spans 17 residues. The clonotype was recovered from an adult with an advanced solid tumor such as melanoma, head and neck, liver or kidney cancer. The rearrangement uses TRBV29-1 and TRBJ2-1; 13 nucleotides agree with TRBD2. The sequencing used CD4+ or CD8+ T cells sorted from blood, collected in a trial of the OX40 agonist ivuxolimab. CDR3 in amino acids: CSVEPRTSGSPWNEQFF. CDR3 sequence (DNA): TGCAGCGTTGAACCGAGGACTAGCGGGAGTCCGTGGAATGAGCAGTTCTTC.